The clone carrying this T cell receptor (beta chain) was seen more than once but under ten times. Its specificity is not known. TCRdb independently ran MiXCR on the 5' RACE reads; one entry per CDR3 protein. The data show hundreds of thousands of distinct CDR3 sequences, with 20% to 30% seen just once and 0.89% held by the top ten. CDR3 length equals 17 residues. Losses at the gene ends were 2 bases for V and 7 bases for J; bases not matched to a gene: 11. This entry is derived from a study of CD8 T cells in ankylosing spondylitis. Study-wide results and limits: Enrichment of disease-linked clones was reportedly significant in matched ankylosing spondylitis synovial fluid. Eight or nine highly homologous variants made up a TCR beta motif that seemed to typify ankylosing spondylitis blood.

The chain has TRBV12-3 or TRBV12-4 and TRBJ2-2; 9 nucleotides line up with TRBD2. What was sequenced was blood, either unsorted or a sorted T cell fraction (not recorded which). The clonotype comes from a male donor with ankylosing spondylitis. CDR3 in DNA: TGTGCCAGCAGTTTACCCCTGGTAGCGGGAGAAATCGGGGAGCTGTTTTTT. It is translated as CASSLPLVAGEIGELFF.